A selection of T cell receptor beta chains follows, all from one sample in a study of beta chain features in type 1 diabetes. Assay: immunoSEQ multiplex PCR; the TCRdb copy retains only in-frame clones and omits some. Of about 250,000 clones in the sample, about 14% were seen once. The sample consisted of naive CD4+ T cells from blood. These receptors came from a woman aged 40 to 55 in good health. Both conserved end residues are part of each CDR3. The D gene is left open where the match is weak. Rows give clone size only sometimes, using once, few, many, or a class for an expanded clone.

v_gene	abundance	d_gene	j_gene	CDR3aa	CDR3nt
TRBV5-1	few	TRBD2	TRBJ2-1	CASRLALSNEQFF	TGCGCCAGTCGACTAGCCCTGTCCAATGAGCAGTTCTTC
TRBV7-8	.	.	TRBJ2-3	CASSPTARGNTDTQYF	TGTGCCAGCAGCCCAACCGCTAGGGGGAACACAGATACGCAGTATTTT
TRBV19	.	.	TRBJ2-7	CASKGSSSYEQYF	TGTGCCAGTAAGGGGTCGAGCTCCTACGAGCAGTACTTC
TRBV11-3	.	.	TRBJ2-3	CASSWTSWGVQYF	TGTGCCAGCAGCTGGACCTCTTGGGGGGTCCAGTATTTT
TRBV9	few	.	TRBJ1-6	CASSVISEPNSPLHF	TGTGCCAGCAGCGTAATCAGCGAGCCTAATTCACCCCTCCACTTT
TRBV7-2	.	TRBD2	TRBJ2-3	CASSHSTRGTSTDTQYF	TGTGCCAGCAGTCATTCCACGCGGGGGACCAGCACAGATACGCAGTATTTT
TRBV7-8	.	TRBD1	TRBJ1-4	CASSFQGAGEKLFF	TGTGCCAGCAGCTTTCAGGGGGCAGGGGAAAAACTGTTTTTT
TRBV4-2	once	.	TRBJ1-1	CASSQEFPGLGTSNTEAFF	TGTGCCAGCAGCCAAGAATTTCCCGGACTGGGGACTTCGAACACTGAAGCTTTCTTT
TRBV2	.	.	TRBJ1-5	CASSSRNQPQHF	TGTGCCAGCAGTTCTCGCAATCAGCCCCAGCATTTT
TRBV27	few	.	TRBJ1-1	CASSFKRVGGYTEAFF	TGTGCCAGCAGTTTTAAGAGGGTGGGTGGGTACACTGAAGCTTTCTTT
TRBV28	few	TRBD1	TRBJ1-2	CASSPTGNYGYTF	TGTGCCAGCAGTCCGACAGGGAACTATGGCTACACCTTC
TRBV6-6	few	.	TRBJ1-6	CASSRWGRELNSPLHF	TGTGCCAGCAGTCGTTGGGGGCGAGAACTTAATTCACCCCTCCACTTT
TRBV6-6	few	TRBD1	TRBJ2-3	CASSYGTGLDTQYF	TGTGCCAGCAGTTACGGGACAGGGTTAGATACGCAGTATTTT
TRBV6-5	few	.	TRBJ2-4	CASTTNFGNIQYF	TGTGCCAGCACCACTAATTTCGGAAACATTCAGTACTTC
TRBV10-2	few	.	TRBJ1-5	CASSSTKAAQPQHF	TGCGCCAGCAGCTCGACTAAGGCTGCCCAGCCCCAGCATTTT
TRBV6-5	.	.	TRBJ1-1	CASSYRTQGTEAFF	TGTGCCAGCAGTTACCGAACACAGGGAACTGAAGCTTTCTTT
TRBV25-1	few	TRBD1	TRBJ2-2	CASSDGGRGPSTGELFF	TGTGCCAGCAGTGATGGGGGAAGGGGGCCGAGCACCGGGGAGCTGTTTTTT
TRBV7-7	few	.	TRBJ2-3	CASSQGTRHTQYF	TGTGCCAGCAGCCAGGGAACACGCCATACGCAGTATTTT
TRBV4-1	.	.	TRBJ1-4	CASSQSHPAGLFF	TGCGCCAGCAGCCAATCCCACCCGGCGGGACTGTTTTTT
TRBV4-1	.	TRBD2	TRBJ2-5	CASSQDGRGEETQYF	TGCGCCAGCAGCCAAGACGGGAGGGGTGAGGAGACCCAGTACTTC
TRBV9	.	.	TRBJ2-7	CASSVDPGGGLVFEQYF	TGTGCCAGCAGCGTAGACCCCGGGGGAGGATTAGTCTTCGAGCAGTACTTC
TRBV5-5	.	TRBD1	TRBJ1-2	CASSLVRTGAYGYTF	TGTGCCAGCAGCTTGGTGAGGACAGGGGCATATGGCTACACCTTC
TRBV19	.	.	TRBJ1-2	CASTLDRIYGYTF	TGTGCCAGTACCCTAGACAGGATCTATGGCTACACCTTC
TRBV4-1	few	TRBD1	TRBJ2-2	CASSRLQGANTGELFF	TGCGCCAGCAGCCGCCTCCAGGGGGCGAACACCGGGGAGCTGTTTTTT
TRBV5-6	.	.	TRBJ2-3	CASSTRGLGTDTQYF	TGTGCCAGCAGTACCAGGGGTCTGGGCACAGATACGCAGTATTTT
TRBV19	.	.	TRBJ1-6	CASSTRQPANSPLHF	TGTGCCAGTAGTACGCGACAACCGGCTAATTCACCCCTCCACTTT
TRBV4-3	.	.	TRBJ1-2	CASSQVAGAVGGYTF	TGCGCCAGCAGCCAAGTAGCAGGGGCAGTAGGCGGCTACACCTTC
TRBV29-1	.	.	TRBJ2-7	CSVEDWGRGSYEQYF	TGCAGCGTTGAAGATTGGGGCAGGGGCTCCTACGAGCAGTACTTC
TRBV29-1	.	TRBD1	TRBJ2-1	CSVLTGVEQFF	TGCAGCGTGCTGACAGGGGTGGAGCAGTTCTTC
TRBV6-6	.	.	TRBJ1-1	CASSNRKAEAFF	TGTGCCAGCAGCAACAGGAAAGCTGAAGCTTTCTTT
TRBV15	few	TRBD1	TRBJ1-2	CATSRDQRTGAGSYTF	TGTGCCACCAGCAGAGATCAGAGGACAGGGGCAGGAAGCTACACCTTC
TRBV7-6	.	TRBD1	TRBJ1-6	CASSRGSGTGNSPLHF	TGTGCCAGCAGCCGGGGATCCGGGACAGGAAATTCACCCCTCCACTTT
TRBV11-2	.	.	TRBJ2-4	CASSFDRLSKNIQYF	TGTGCCAGCAGCTTCGACAGACTCTCCAAAAACATTCAGTACTTC
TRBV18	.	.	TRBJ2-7	CASSHFTDEQYF	TGTGCCAGCTCACATTTCACGGACGAGCAGTACTTC
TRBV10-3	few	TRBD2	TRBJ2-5	CAIRSTSGGQETQYF	TGTGCCATCAGATCGACTAGCGGGGGACAAGAGACCCAGTACTTC
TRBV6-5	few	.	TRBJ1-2	CASSSLTDYGYTF	TGTGCCAGCAGTTCTCTGACAGACTATGGCTACACCTTC
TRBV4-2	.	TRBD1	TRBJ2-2	CASSQQDRGQDGELFF	TGTGCCAGCAGCCAACAGGACAGGGGGCAAGACGGGGAGCTGTTTTTT
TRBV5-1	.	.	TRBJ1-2	CASSPPTPGFGYTF	TGCGCCAGCAGCCCCCCAACTCCCGGGTTTGGCTACACCTTC
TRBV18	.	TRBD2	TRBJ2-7	CASSPGLAGRTYEQYF	TGTGCCAGCTCTCCGGGACTAGCGGGGAGAACCTACGAGCAGTACTTC
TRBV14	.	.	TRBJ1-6	CASSQVRGISPLHF	TGTGCCAGCAGCCAAGTGAGGGGGATTTCACCCCTCCACTTT
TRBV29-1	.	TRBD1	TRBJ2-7	CSVEAGGGQYF	TGCAGCGTTGAGGCAGGGGGCGGGCAGTACTTC
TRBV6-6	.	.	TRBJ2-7	CASSYSPQNEQYF	TGTGCCAGCAGTTACTCCCCCCAGAACGAGCAGTACTTC
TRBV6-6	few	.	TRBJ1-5	CASTDGGYQHF	TGTGCCAGCACCGATGGGGGGTACCAGCATTTT
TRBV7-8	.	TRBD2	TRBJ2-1	CASSLKRLGTSTDYEQFF	TGTGCCAGCAGCCTTAAGCGGTTGGGGACTAGTACAGACTATGAGCAGTTCTTC
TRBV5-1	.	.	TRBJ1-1	CASSLGQGGTEAFF	TGCGCCAGCAGCTTGGGGCAGGGAGGGACTGAAGCTTTCTTT
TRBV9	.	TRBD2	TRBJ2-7	CASSPNLISGTTGFYEQYF	TGTGCCAGCAGTCCAAATCTAATTAGCGGGACTACCGGATTCTACGAGCAGTACTTC